This T cell receptor (beta chain) originates from a study of CD8+ T cells in alopecia areata. Turning to the study itself: Tofacitinib administration to treated patients was oral, at 5 to 10 mg twice daily. Patients remained on tofacitinib for 6 to 18 months and then went 6 months without it.

The authors extracted RNA and reverse transcribed it into cDNA as the sequencing template. Here immunoSEQ multiplex PCR was the method, and the copy in TCRdb shows in-frame clones only, minus some. The sample holds 150,000 or so clones, around 50% seen once. Lesional scalp tissue (obtained by punch biopsy) and peripheral blood were collected from alopecia areata patients. PBMCs, the starting material, were the source of sorted CD4+ and CD8+ T cells. The clonotype originates from a human donor with alopecia areata. The sequencing input was CD4+ T cells sorted from blood.

CDR3 loop: CATSRPAGVLGREQFF. CDR3 sequence (DNA): TGTGCCACCAGCAGGCCCGCGGGAGTCCTCGGGCGGGAGCAGTTCTTC. The chain couples TRBV15 to TRBJ2-1; 7 nucleotides match TRBD2. In germline, CDR1 is LNHNV, CDR2 YYDKDF (reference sequence). The CDR3 length is 16 residues. The V gene end was trimmed by 3 bases and the J gene end by 10 bases; junction bases not matched to a gene: 15.